What follows describes a single T cell receptor beta chain. Its antigen is not known. V lost 4 bases, J lost 0 bases, and 5 bases stayed unmatched. This CDR3 comprises 16 residues. Germline V CDR1 and CDR2: SGHRS, YFSETQ. This sample was included in a study of immune cell composition in non-small cell lung cancer. Clones were sequenced by immunoSEQ multiplex PCR, and TCRdb holds only the in-frame ones, with some missing. The sample contains about 9,600 clones, about 80% of which appear only once. Notes on the study in general: Squamous carcinomas (approximately 80%) more often had tumour-associated clones >0.5% than adenocarcinomas (roughly 35%). Top 10 clone scores and clonality were higher in squamous than adenocarcinoma.

The V and J genes are TRBV5-1 and TRBJ2-1, with 9 bases fitting TRBD2. The origin of this receptor is a human donor with non-small cell lung cancer. The specimen sequenced was lung tumor tissue. CDR3 in DNA: TGCGCCAGCAGCCAAAGCGGGGGGAGCTCCTACAATGAGCAGTTCTTC. Protein sequence: CASSQSGGSSYNEQFF.